The 28 T cell receptor beta chains given below trace back to one sample, sequenced in a study of T cell clones after liver transplantation. Some clones are missing from TCRdb's copy, which holds only in-frame ones; the method was immunoSEQ multiplex PCR. This table has 70,000 to 80,000 clones, under 95% appearing once. The specimen was CD4+ T cells from blood, collected before liver transplant. All receptors come from a human donor who received a liver transplant.

The chain is built from TRBV6-5 and TRBJ2-2, with 7 nucleotides matching TRBD2. With V trimmed by 8 bases and J by 5 bases, 11 bases remained unmatched. Germline V lookup: CDR1 MNHEY, CDR2 SVGAGI. This CDR3 contains 15 residues. The CDR3 sequence: CASAYGASGTGELFF. CDR3 nucleotide sequence: TGTGCCAGCGCATATGGGGCTAGCGGTACCGGGGAGCTGTTTTTT.

V is TRBV2 and J is TRBJ1-4; 9 nucleotides agree with TRBD1. The CDR3 is 15 amino acids. Trimming removed 4 bases from V and 7 bases from J; junction bases left unmatched: 7. Per germline, CDR1 SNHLY and CDR2 FYNNEI. The CDR3 reads CASSVSGQGFEKLFF. The CDR3 region has the DNA TGTGCCAGCAGTGTTTCGGGACAGGGATTTGAAAAACTGTTTTTT.

This rearrangement joins TRBV18 to TRBJ2-2; D gene unclear. V was trimmed by 3 bases and J by 0 bases, leaving 5 bases between them. The CDR3 has 14 residues. Per the germline V gene, CDR1 is KGHSH and CDR2 is LQKENI. The CDR3 DNA is TGTGCCAGCTCACCGGGATCGAACACCGGGGAGCTGTTTTTT. Encoded protein: CASSPGSNTGELFF.

The chain carries TRBV6-7 and TRBJ2-6; perhaps TRBD2 as D (6 bases). Being an ORF, TRBV6-7 has a function that is uncertain. The CDR3 covers 17 residues. The V end was cut by 0 bases, the J end by 3 bases, with 12 bases between. As DNA, the CDR3 is TGTGCCAGCAGTTACTCATGGGGGGAGATTGGGGCCAACGTCCTGACTTTC. Encoded protein: CASSYSWGEIGANVLTF.

The V call is TRBV4-1, the J call TRBJ2-5; a possible D gene is TRBD1 (7 bases). Germline CDR1 and CDR2: MGHRA and YSYEKL. The V gene lost 5 bases and the J gene lost 3 bases, with 16 bases spanning the gap. This CDR3 spans 15 amino acids. CDR3 protein: CASSGGDRIEETQYF. CDR3 DNA: TGCGCCAGCAGCGGAGGGGACAGAATTGAAGAGACCCAGTACTTC.

The chain links TRBV4-3 to TRBJ2-3; D is perhaps TRBD1 (6 bases). The ends were cut back, 2 bases at V and 6 bases at J, with 15 bases in the middle. CDR1 is LGHNA, CDR2 YSLEER, per germline. CDR3 size: 15 residues. Here the CDR3 DNA reads TGCGCCAGCAGCCAATTAGCTACAGGGTCGGATACGCAGTATTTT. It specifies CASSQLATGSDTQYF.

The chain carries TRBV15 and TRBJ1-2, with D hard to call. Germline assignment: CDR1 LNHNV and CDR2 YYDKDF (reference sequence). The CDR3 contains 15 residues. Between the trimmed V and J ends, which lost 6 bases and 0 bases, there was a span of 14 bases. For the CDR3, the DNA is TGTGCCACCAGATCGCTCGACGGCACTAACTATGGCTACACCTTC. Residues: CATRSLDGTNYGYTF.

This sequence joins TRBV7-9 and TRBJ2-1; TRBD2 is a possible D gene (6 bases). The CDR3 is made up of 17 amino acids. The germline V gene encodes CDR1 SEHNR and CDR2 FQNEAQ (reference sequence). Trimming cost V 3 bases and J 0 bases, with 15 bases left between them. In DNA, the CDR3 is TGTGCCAGCAGCTTGGACGGGGGAACCCACTCCTACAATGAGCAGTTCTTC. The encoded protein is CASSLDGGTHSYNEQFF.

The chain couples TRBV5-4 to TRBJ2-7, with 7 bases identical to TRBD2. The CDR3 has 15 amino acids. V lost 4 bases and J lost 0; bases outside the gene matches: 7. Germline V gene data show CDR1 as SGHNT and CDR2 as YYREEE (reference sequence). The CDR3 loop is CASSIDPGGSYEQYF. The CDR3 DNA sequence: TGTGCCAGCAGCATCGACCCGGGGGGCTCCTACGAGCAGTACTTC.

The CDR3 sequence is CASSLVRGPNTEAFF. CDR3 sequence (DNA): TGTGCCAGCAGCTTAGTGAGGGGGCCCAACACTGAAGCTTTCTTT. The chain links TRBV7-2 to TRBJ1-1, with 7 bases lining up with TRBD1. The CDR3 is 15 amino acids. In germline, CDR1 is SGHTA, CDR2 FQGNSA. V lost 1 base, J lost 2 bases, and 4 bases stayed unmatched.

V usage is TRBV28 and J usage is TRBJ1-1, with no clear D. There are 13 residues in the CDR3. The V end lost 9 bases, the J end lost 0 bases, and 11 bases lay between the germline ends. Germline assignment: CDR1 MDHEN and CDR2 SYDVKM. The CDR3 here is CASQRAVNTEAFF. In DNA form, the CDR3 reads TGTGCCAGTCAGCGTGCAGTGAACACTGAAGCTTTCTTT.

There are a few counts of this clone. CDR3 coding DNA: TGTGCCAGCAGCTTAGGAGAAGCGGGAGGGAACATTCAGTACTTC. Its protein is CASSLGEAGGNIQYF. The chain is built from TRBV11-2 and TRBJ2-4, with 10 bases aligning to TRBD2. V lost 1 base to trimming and J lost 7 bases; unmatched junction nucleotides: 4. The V gene's germline CDR1 is SGHAT and CDR2 FQNNGV. CDR3 size: 15 residues.

The CDR3 sequence: CAISEFLREGRNEQFF. Here the CDR3 DNA reads TGTGCCATCAGTGAGTTCCTGCGGGAGGGGCGGAATGAGCAGTTCTTC. The V call is TRBV10-3, the J call TRBJ2-1; 9 bases map to TRBD2. CDR1 and CDR2 from the germline V gene are ENHRY and SYGVKD. V shed 1 base, J shed 7 bases, and the junction held 8 bases outside the gene matches. There are 16 residues in the CDR3.

The chain joins TRBV5-4 to TRBJ1-1, with TRBD1 matching over 7 bases. The V segment lost 4 bases and the J segment 1 base; nucleotides outside the gene matches: 10. The CDR3 contains 16 residues. Germline-derived CDR1 and CDR2 are SGHNT and YYREEE (reference sequence). The CDR3 reads CASSLTSRGTNTEAFF. The CDR3 nucleotides read TGTGCCAGCAGCCTGACCTCCAGGGGGACGAACACTGAAGCTTTCTTT.

This sequence joins TRBV19 and TRBJ2-4; D is ambiguous. In germline, CDR1 is LNHDA, CDR2 SQIVND (reference sequence). V lost 4 bases to trimming and J lost 0 bases, with 10 bases between them. The CDR3 extends over 15 amino acids. Here the CDR3 DNA reads TGTGCCAGTAGTAGTCAGACTCTAGCCAAAAACATTCAGTACTTC. The encoded protein is CASSSQTLAKNIQYF.

The chain joins TRBV13 to TRBJ1-1, with unresolved D. The CDR3 is 13 residues long. Germline assignment: CDR1 PRHDT and CDR2 FYEKMQ (reference sequence). The V end was cut by 6 bases, the J end by 4 bases, with 12 bases between. The CDR3 DNA follows: TGTGCCAGCAGTTACCCACCCCCCACTGAAGCTTTCTTT. The encoded protein is CASSYPPPTEAFF.

The V and J genes are TRBV7-2 and TRBJ2-1, with D possibly being TRBD2 (5 bases). Germline V gene data show CDR1 as SGHTA and CDR2 as FQGNSA. The CDR3 runs to 19 residues. The V and J ends lost 1 base and 1 base respectively, with 20 bases between them. CDR3 DNA sequence: TGTGCCAGCAGCTTAGTCCCTATTCGCCTAGCAAAATCCTACAATGAGCAGTTCTTC. As protein: CASSLVPIRLAKSYNEQFF.

The V call is TRBV2, the J call TRBJ2-7, with D tentatively TRBD1 (6 bases). Germline V gene lookup returns CDR1 SNHLY and CDR2 FYNNEI. The CDR3 loop spans 14 amino acids. With 4 bases removed from V and 1 base from J, the gap between germline ends came to 11 bases. CDR3 in amino acids: CASSVQGISYEQYF. The CDR3 region has the DNA TGTGCCAGCAGTGTACAGGGAATTTCCTACGAGCAGTACTTC. The full variable domain, completed using reference TRBV2 and TRBJ2-7, is EPEVTQTPSHQVTQMGQEVILRCVPISNHLYFYWYRQILGQKVEFLVSFYNNEISEKSEIFDDQFSVERPDGSNFTLKIRSTKLEDSAMYFCASSVQGISYEQYFGPGTRLTVT.

The genes are TRBV6-5 and TRBJ1-1; 7 bases align to TRBD1. This CDR3 comprises 15 residues. The V segment lost 7 bases and the J segment 0 bases; nucleotides outside the gene matches: 8. Germline CDR1 and CDR2: MNHEY and SVGAGI. For the CDR3, the DNA is TGTGCCAGCACCCGGGACAGTAAAATGAACACTGAAGCTTTCTTT. This sequence encodes CASTRDSKMNTEAFF.

This rearrangement joins TRBV7-2 to TRBJ2-1; TRBD1 agrees at 9 bases. Germline assignment: CDR1 SGHTA and CDR2 FQGNSA. This CDR3 has 14 amino acids. V lost 7 bases and J lost 10; bases outside the gene matches: 11. CDR3 protein: CASTPGTGFGEQFF. The DNA for the CDR3 is TGTGCCAGCACCCCCGGGACAGGGTTCGGCGAGCAGTTCTTC.

The CDR3 DNA follows: TGTGCCACTTCGCAAGTGGTGAACACTGAAGCTTTCTTT. It specifies CATSQVVNTEAFF. The V and J genes are TRBV19 and TRBJ1-1, with D unresolved. Trimming cost V 10 bases and J 0 bases, with 12 bases left between them. The V gene's germline CDR1 is LNHDA and CDR2 SQIVND (reference sequence). The CDR3 length is 13 residues.

This rearrangement joins TRBV2 to TRBJ2-3, with 11 bases aligning to TRBD2. The V gene's germline CDR1 is SNHLY and CDR2 FYNNEI. Germline trimming cut 6 bases from V and 2 bases from J; bases unmatched to any gene: 7. The CDR3 is 16 residues long. This CDR3 is CASRPTSGSHTDTQYF. The CDR3 nucleotides are TGTGCCAGCAGGCCTACTAGCGGGAGTCACACAGATACGCAGTATTTT.

The J gene is TRBJ2-2, the V gene TRBV7-8; D gene uncertain. This CDR3 is built from 14 residues. V shed 11 bases and J shed 0 bases, with 13 bases lying between them. Germline CDR1 reads SGHVS; CDR2 reads FQNEAQ. Here the CDR3 DNA reads TGTGCCGGGTCGAGATTCGCGAACACCGGGGAGCTGTTTTTT. It codes for CAGSRFANTGELFF.

The rearrangement joins TRBV6-4 to TRBJ1-2, with D maybe TRBD1 (6 bases). The CDR3 contains 15 residues. Germline CDR1 reads MRHNA; CDR2 reads SNTAGT. V lost 5 bases and J 0 bases, leaving 13 bases between the germline ends. The CDR3, as DNA: TGTGCCAGCAGTAAAGAACAGGGTTCTAACTATGGCTACACCTTC. It codes for CASSKEQGSNYGYTF.

The chain is built from TRBV29-1 and TRBJ1-2; 8 nucleotides agree with TRBD1. V lost 4 bases and J lost 8; bases outside the gene matches: 9. The CDR3 consists of 13 residues. Per germline, CDR1 SQVTM and CDR2 ANQGSEA. The CDR3 sequence: CSVVGQGAWGYTF. The DNA of the CDR3 is TGCAGCGTTGTGGGGCAGGGGGCTTGGGGCTACACCTTC.

This clone has a single count. V is TRBV7-9 and J is TRBJ1-4; D is possibly TRBD1 (5 bases). The CDR3 has 15 residues. V shed 5 bases and J shed 7 bases, with 17 bases lying between them. Germline V gives CDR1 SEHNR, CDR2 FQNEAQ (reference sequence). The CDR3 DNA sequence: TGTGCCAGCAGCCCCCCTCAGGGCCTTAGTGAAAAACTGTTTTTT. Translated: CASSPPQGLSEKLFF.

The chain has TRBV27 and TRBJ2-1, with D possibly being TRBD1 or TRBD2 (5 bases each). Germline V CDR1 and CDR2: MNHEY, SMNVEV (reference sequence). With 8 bases removed from V and 2 bases from J, the gap between germline ends came to 16 bases. The CDR3 spans 15 residues. The CDR3 sequence is CASFAGTGTYNEQFF. CDR3 DNA sequence: TGTGCCAGCTTTGCCGGGACGGGGACCTACAATGAGCAGTTCTTC.

The chain has TRBV2 and TRBJ2-5, with 12 positions matching TRBD2. V lost 3 bases and J lost 3; bases outside the gene matches: 2. CDR1 and CDR2 (germline): SNHLY, FYNNEI. CDR3 length: 15 amino acids. DNA for the CDR3: TGTGCCAGCAGTGAGTGGACTAGCGGGGAAGAGACCCAGTACTTC. This gives the protein CASSEWTSGEETQYF. The variable domain in full, with the rest retrieved from reference TRBV2 and TRBJ2-5, is EPEVTQTPSHQVTQMGQEVILRCVPISNHLYFYWYRQILGQKVEFLVSFYNNEISEKSEIFDDQFSVERPDGSNFTLKIRSTKLEDSAMYFCASSEWTSGEETQYFGPGTRLLVL.